Below, 23 T cell receptor beta chains from the same sample are listed, as sequenced in a study of patients and donors after allogeneic stem cell transplantation (dated by TCRdb to between 2020 and 2021). The protocol used for the library was RT-PCR. The run used a NextSeq 550. In TCRdb, the public reads were trimmed at Q25 with fastp and aligned with MiXCR, with productive beta chains retained. CDR3 protein duplicates are merged, each entry listing the most common genes and DNA. Present in this sample are approximately 200,000 distinct CDR3 sequences, around 41% of which were seen just once. Around a tenth of the sample is held by the ten biggest clonotypes. Sequencing was performed on blood, either unsorted or a sorted T cell fraction (not recorded which). The receptor source for this set is a human donor who was either an allogeneic HSCT recipient or a stem cell or donor lymphocyte infusion donor (not recorded which). It is not recorded whose cells these are; they may come from a transplant donor.

V is TRBV20-1 and J is TRBJ2-7; a weak D match, TRBD1 (5 bases). The length of the CDR3 is 14 residues. Trimming pared 1 base from V and 1 base from J, leaving 11 bases between. Per germline, CDR1 DFQATT and CDR2 SNEGSKA (reference sequence). CDR3 nucleotides: TGCAGTGCTAGAGTTCAGGGCCTTTCCTACGAGCAGTACTTC. It yields the protein CSARVQGLSYEQYF.

This clonotype appeared a few times. This CDR3 is CSARDRGTAYGYTF. Written as DNA, the CDR3 is TGCAGTGCTAGAGATAGGGGGACAGCCTATGGCTACACCTTC. The rearrangement uses TRBV20-1 and TRBJ1-2; the match to TRBD1 covers 7 bases. The CDR3 length is 14 residues. The V and J ends lost 0 bases and 4 bases, in that order; junction bases with no gene match: 5. The germline V gene encodes CDR1 DFQATT and CDR2 SNEGSKA (reference sequence).

This clonotype was seen repeatedly, ten times or more. The chain employs TRBV20-1 and TRBJ1-1; D not resolved. Trimming left V 3 bases short and J 9 bases short, with 8 bases between. This CDR3 has 10 residues. The germline V gene has CDR1 DFQATT and CDR2 SNEGSKA (reference sequence). The CDR3 coding sequence is TGCAGTGCTAGTATCCTGCAAGCTTTCTTT. Protein: CSASILQAFF.

In this sample, this clonotype turned up a few times. The chain recombines TRBV5-1 with TRBJ1-1, with D maybe TRBD1 (5 bases). The germline gives CDR1 SGHRS, CDR2 YFSETQ. V was cut by 3 bases and J by 2 bases, with 8 bases left in between. This CDR3 region has 13 residues. Here the CDR3 reads CASSWGGNTEAFF. CDR3 in DNA: TGCGCCAGCAGCTGGGGGGGAAACACTGAAGCTTTCTTT.

The J gene is TRBJ1-2, the V gene TRBV18; tentative D call: TRBD1 (5 bases). This CDR3 is 16 amino acids long. The V gene lost 6 bases and the J gene lost 2 bases, with 19 bases spanning the gap. Germline V gene lookup returns CDR1 KGHSH and CDR2 LQKENI. DNA of the CDR3: TGTGCCAGCTCGTACGGACAAGGCGTGGAGAACTATGGCTACACCTTC. Protein sequence: CASSYGQGVENYGYTF.

This clonotype was found once. The chain combines TRBV20-1 with TRBJ2-3, with D perhaps TRBD2 (6 bases). Germline CDR1 and CDR2: DFQATT and SNEGSKA (reference sequence). V lost 3 bases, J lost 4 bases, and 11 bases lay in between. The CDR3 extends over 13 amino acids. CDR3 in DNA: TGCAGTGCTAGGCGGGGTAGGGCAGATACGCAGTATTTT. This codes for CSARRGRADTQYF.

V usage is TRBV7-9 and J usage is TRBJ1-1; 7 bases map to TRBD1. Germline CDR1 and CDR2: SEHNR and FQNEAQ (reference sequence). This CDR3 comprises 17 residues. With 0 bases clipped from V and 2 bases from J, the junction kept 9 bases outside the gene matches. CDR3 DNA sequence: TGTGCCAGCAGCTTAGCGAACAGGGGTTATAAAAACACTGAAGCTTTCTTT. This gives the protein CASSLANRGYKNTEAFF.

The chain couples TRBV5-6 to TRBJ2-4, with D perhaps matching TRBD1 or TRBD2 (5 bases each). The CDR3 is 15 amino acids. Germline V lookup: CDR1 SGHDT, CDR2 YYEEEE. The V and J ends lost 3 bases and 0 bases respectively, with 10 bases between them. The CDR3 nucleotides read TGTGCCAGCAGCTCTAGGGACCTAGCCAAAAACATTCAGTACTTC. It codes for CASSSRDLAKNIQYF.

This chain joins TRBV7-8 and TRBJ2-1; 7 nucleotides line up with TRBD2. Germline CDR1 SGHVS, CDR2 FQNEAQ. The CDR3 has 15 residues. V dropped 0 bases and J dropped 2; count of bases not matched to a gene: 1. CDR3 nucleotides: TGTGCCAGCAGCTTAGCAACTAGCGCCTACAATGAGCAGTTCTTC. Translating gives CASSLATSAYNEQFF.

This chain links TRBV19 with TRBJ2-1; D is uncertain. The CDR3 is made up of 13 amino acids. Trimming took 4 bases from V and 6 from J, leaving 10 bases between them. In germline, CDR1 is LNHDA, CDR2 SQIVND (reference sequence). CDR3 sequence: CASSTRHSNEQFF. CDR3 in DNA: TGTGCCAGTAGTACTAGACACTCCAATGAGCAGTTCTTC.

The chain joins TRBV5-1 to TRBJ2-1, with 7 nucleotides matching TRBD1. Trimming at V came to 4 bases and at J to 4 bases, leaving 8 bases not matched to a gene. The germline CDR1 and CDR2 sequences are SGHRS and YFSETQ. The CDR3 spans 15 residues. As DNA, the CDR3 is TGCGCCAGCAGCACCTCGGACAGGAGGTACAATGAGCAGTTCTTC. Its translation: CASSTSDRRYNEQFF.

This clonotype has more than one count but fewer than ten. The chain uses TRBV20-1 and TRBJ1-6; 7 bases are a match to TRBD1. The CDR3 consists of 14 residues. Germline V gene data show CDR1 as DFQATT and CDR2 as SNEGSKA (reference sequence). Germline trimming cut 0 bases from V and 7 bases from J; bases unmatched to any gene: 3. The CDR3 loop is CSAREGTENSPLHF. As DNA, the CDR3 is TGCAGTGCTAGAGAGGGGACAGAAAATTCACCCCTCCACTTT.

This chain uses TRBV7-2 with TRBJ1-2; D is unclear. V was pared by 2 bases and J by 8 bases, with 12 bases between. CDR1 is SGHTA and CDR2 is FQGNSA in the germline V gene. The CDR3 loop spans 13 amino acids. The CDR3 spells CASSLSPVEGYTF. In DNA form, the CDR3 reads TGTGCCAGCAGCTTATCACCGGTCGAGGGCTACACCTTC.

The chain is built from TRBV25-1 and TRBJ2-7; 9 positions match TRBD1. The CDR3 runs to 12 residues. Germline CDR1 is MGHDK and CDR2 is SYGVNS. Trimming removed 8 bases from V and 3 bases from J; junction bases left unmatched: 2. The CDR3 is CASWDRDYEQYF. The CDR3 DNA is TGTGCCAGCTGGGACAGGGACTACGAGCAGTACTTC.

This clonotype was counted only a few times. CDR3 bases: TGTGCCAGCAGCCGAGAAGGGGTATCCAACACTGAAGCTTTCTTT. Translated: CASSREGVSNTEAFF. The chain is built from TRBV14 and TRBJ1-1; D might be TRBD1 (5 bases). Looked up from germline, CDR1 is SGHDN and CDR2 is FVKESK. The V gene lost 4 bases and the J gene lost 2 bases, with 14 bases spanning the gap. CDR3 size: 15 residues.

This clonotype was recorded a few times. V usage is TRBV6-6 and J usage is TRBJ1-6, with D hard to call. The length of the CDR3 is 14 residues. The V gene lost 2 bases and the J gene lost 6 bases, with 8 bases spanning the gap. Germline V gene data show CDR1 as MNHNY and CDR2 as SVGAGI (reference sequence). CDR3: CASSYGQLNSPLHF. CDR3 nucleotide sequence: TGTGCCAGCAGTTACGGGCAACTTAATTCACCCCTCCACTTT.

V and J are TRBV3-1 and TRBJ2-3, with 8 bases that match TRBD1. The length of the CDR3 is 18 residues. Trimming at V came to 2 bases and at J to 2 bases, leaving 12 bases not matched to a gene. The germline gives CDR1 LGHDT, CDR2 YNNKEL (reference sequence). The DNA of the CDR3 is TGTGCCAGCAGCCAACTCGTCCGGGACAGGATACTCACAGATACGCAGTATTTT. Protein: CASSQLVRDRILTDTQYF.

Only a few counts were recorded for this clonotype. This sequence joins TRBV28 and TRBJ1-1, with D uncertain. CDR1 and CDR2 from the germline V gene are MDHEN and SYDVKM. V was trimmed by 5 bases and J by 8 bases, leaving 12 bases between them. This CDR3 spans 12 amino acids. CDR3 in DNA: TGTGCCAGCAGTCGCGCGGAGGTCGAAGCTTTCTTT. As protein: CASSRAEVEAFF.

The gene calls are TRBV5-1 and TRBJ2-7; 7 nucleotides line up with TRBD2. Trimming at V came to 2 bases and at J to 6 bases, leaving 2 bases not matched to a gene. This CDR3 contains 12 residues. Germline values: CDR1 SGHRS, CDR2 YFSETQ. The chain's CDR3 is CASSFSGREQYF. CDR3 sequence (DNA): TGCGCCAGCAGCTTTAGCGGGCGCGAGCAGTACTTC. Full variable domain (outside the CDR3, taken from reference TRBV5-1 and TRBJ2-7): KAGVTQTPRYLIKTRGQQVTLSCSPISGHRSVSWYQQTPGQGLQFLFEYFSETQRNKGNFPGRFSGRQFSNSRSEMNVSTLELGDSALYLCASSFSGREQYFGPGTRLTVT.

This clonotype came up a few times. This chain connects TRBV12-3 or TRBV12-4 to TRBJ2-7; no definite D call. Between the trimmed V and J ends, which lost 3 bases and 2 bases, there was a span of 11 bases. This CDR3 is built from 14 residues. The CDR3: CASSFTLRPYEQYF. The CDR3 DNA sequence: TGTGCCAGCAGTTTTACACTTCGACCCTACGAGCAGTACTTC.

The chain's CDR3 is CSGRDLNTEAFF. CDR3 DNA: TGCAGTGGCCGGGACCTAAACACTGAAGCTTTCTTT. This rearrangement joins TRBV20-1 to TRBJ1-1; TRBD1 is a possible D gene (5 bases). Germline lookup yields CDR1 DFQATT and CDR2 SNEGSKA (reference sequence). V was clipped by 7 bases and J by 2 bases, with 11 bases between them. The CDR3 loop spans 12 amino acids.

The chain couples TRBV5-1 to TRBJ2-2; D ambiguous. Trimming took 0 bases from V and 2 from J, leaving 8 bases between them. This CDR3 contains 15 residues. Per germline, CDR1 SGHRS and CDR2 YFSETQ. CDR3 region: CASSLEGRNTGELFF. The CDR3 coding sequence is TGCGCCAGCAGCTTGGAGGGCAGAAACACCGGGGAGCTGTTTTTT.

This clonotype was detected many times. CDR3 protein: CASSLRQGNSPLHF. The CDR3 DNA reads as TGTGCCAGCAGCCTCAGACAGGGCAATTCACCCCTCCACTTT. The chain combines TRBV12-3 or TRBV12-4 with TRBJ1-6, with 7 nucleotides matching TRBD1. J lost 7 bases, V lost 6 bases, and 6 bases had no gene match. This CDR3 is built from 14 residues.